These 22 T cell receptor beta chains came from one sample sequenced in a study of neoadjuvant anti-PD-1 for oral cavity cancer. Time point meaning: after neoadjuvant nivolumab, at surgical resection. Sequencing was performed with immunoSEQ multiplex PCR; in TCRdb, only in-frame clones are kept and a portion is missing. The sample shows under 15,000 clones, about two thirds of them seen only once. Here the sequenced sample was PBMCs, taken after nivolumab (anti-PD-1) treatment. Receptors were obtained from a person aged 40-85 years with oral cavity squamous cell carcinoma.

The chain uses TRBV7-3 and TRBJ1-1; D may be TRBD1 (5 bases). CDR1 is SGHTA and CDR2 is FQGTGA in the germline V gene. Trimming left V 2 bases short and J 1 base short, with 8 bases between. The CDR3 spans 14 residues. CDR3 bases: TGTGCCAGCAGCTTAGGTGGGGGGAACACTGAAGCTTTCTTT. Its protein is CASSLGGGNTEAFF.

The chain is built from TRBV5-1 and TRBJ2-1; 16 bases match TRBD2. This CDR3 contains 17 residues. The junction had 9 bases not matched to a gene; V was cut back by 4 bases and J by 8 bases. Germline V gene lookup returns CDR1 SGHRS and CDR2 YFSETQ. CDR3 sequence reads: CASSPGTSGRARHEQFF. In DNA, the CDR3 is TGCGCCAGCAGCCCTGGGACTAGCGGGAGGGCCCGGCATGAGCAGTTCTTC.

The gene calls are TRBV7-2 and TRBJ1-4; TRBD1 might be the D (5 bases). The CDR3 contains 14 residues. Germline V CDR1 and CDR2: SGHTA, FQGNSA. V was trimmed by 5 bases and J by 8 bases, leaving 15 bases between them. The CDR3 spells CASSLPRVGEKLFF. The CDR3, as DNA: TGTGCCAGCAGCCTTCCCAGGGTGGGCGAAAAACTGTTTTTT.

The CDR3 bases are TGTGCCAGCAGCCGACTAACGAGACAAGAGACCCAGTACTTC. This encodes CASSRLTRQETQYF. The chain is built from TRBV6-5 and TRBJ2-5, with D possibly matching TRBD2 (5 bases). Trimming removed 6 bases at V and 2 bases at J, with 13 bases between. Germline CDR1 MNHEY, CDR2 SVGAGI. The CDR3 loop spans 14 amino acids.

The chain carries TRBV5-1 and TRBJ2-7; 8 bases match TRBD2. V lost 0 bases, J lost 4 bases, and 3 bases stayed unmatched. The length of the CDR3 is 14 residues. Per germline, CDR1 SGHRS and CDR2 YFSETQ. The CDR3 loop reads CASSLASGSYEQYF. The CDR3 nucleotides read TGCGCCAGCAGCTTGGCCAGCGGGAGTTACGAGCAGTACTTC. The entire variable domain, with the rest obtained from reference TRBV5-1 and TRBJ2-7, is as follows: KAGVTQTPRYLIKTRGQQVTLSCSPISGHRSVSWYQQTPGQGLQFLFEYFSETQRNKGNFPGRFSGRQFSNSRSEMNVSTLELGDSALYLCASSLASGSYEQYFGPGTRLTVT.

This chain connects TRBV5-6 to TRBJ1-1, with D possibly matching TRBD1 (6 bases). Germline CDR1 reads SGHDT; CDR2 reads YYEEEE. The CDR3 contains 14 residues. Trimming shortened V by 0 bases and J by 2 bases, and 8 bases separated the two germline ends. The CDR3 DNA sequence: TGTGCCAGCAGCTTGGGGACAGTCAACACTGAAGCTTTCTTT. Its protein product is CASSLGTVNTEAFF.

This chain uses TRBV19 with TRBJ1-6, with 8 bases fitting TRBD1. The CDR3 length is 16 residues. V lost 4 bases to trimming and J lost 12 bases; unmatched junction nucleotides: 14. CDR1 is LNHDA and CDR2 is SQIVND in the germline V gene (reference sequence). The DNA for the CDR3 is TGTGCCAGTAGTACGGACAGGGTCGCCCTCGGGGGACCCCTCCACTTT. It encodes CASSTDRVALGGPLHF.

This chain uses TRBV27 with TRBJ1-5; 8 bases map to TRBD1. The ends lost 9 bases at V and 4 bases at J; junction bases unmatched: 8. The CDR3 runs 14 residues. Germline loops: CDR1 MNHEY, CDR2 SMNVEV (reference sequence). This CDR3 is CASRQGIENQPQHF. The DNA of the CDR3 is TGTGCCAGTCGACAGGGGATCGAGAATCAGCCCCAGCATTTT.

This clone has more than one count but fewer than ten. The chain combines TRBV5-4 with TRBJ1-2; D call uncertain. V lost 0 bases and J 1 base, leaving 4 bases between the germline ends. This CDR3 comprises 13 residues. Looked up from germline, CDR1 is SGHNT and CDR2 is YYREEE (reference sequence). The CDR3: CASSLENNYGYTF. The CDR3 nucleotides are TGTGCCAGCAGCTTGGAGAATAACTATGGCTACACCTTC.

The CDR3 DNA follows: TGTGCCAGCAGGTTAACTGGGACACCAACCTACGAGCAGTACTTC. Translated: CASRLTGTPTYEQYF. The chain carries TRBV27 and TRBJ2-7, with D perhaps TRBD1 (6 bases). Between the trimmed V and J ends, which lost 6 bases and 2 bases, there was a span of 17 bases. Per the germline V gene, CDR1 is MNHEY and CDR2 is SMNVEV (reference sequence). The CDR3 runs 15 residues.

The rearrangement uses TRBV2 and TRBJ2-5, with 8 bases lining up with TRBD1. The CDR3 totals 14 residues. Germline lookup yields CDR1 SNHLY and CDR2 FYNNEI. The junction had 4 bases not matched to a gene; V was cut back by 2 bases and J by 5 bases. The CDR3 region is CASSELTGAETQYF. CDR3 DNA: TGTGCCAGCAGTGAACTGACAGGGGCGGAGACCCAGTACTTC.

This clone appeared a single time. The chain recombines TRBV28 with TRBJ2-4; maybe TRBD2 (5 bases). V was trimmed by 5 bases and J by 0 bases, leaving 20 bases between them. Germline V gives CDR1 MDHEN, CDR2 SYDVKM. This CDR3 is 18 amino acids long. The CDR3 region has the DNA TGTGCCAGCAGTCGTGCGCGCGGGTCATCCCTAGCCAAAAACATTCAGTACTTC. Translated: CASSRARGSSLAKNIQYF.

The chain uses TRBV6-5 and TRBJ2-7, with 10 bases identical to TRBD2. V was clipped by 7 bases and J by 1 base; unmatched bases: 7. CDR3 length equals 15 residues. Germline loops: CDR1 MNHEY, CDR2 SVGAGI. The CDR3 region is CASKKREGQSYEQYF. The CDR3 DNA is TGTGCCAGCAAAAAGCGGGAGGGCCAATCCTACGAGCAGTACTTC.

This clone showed up just a few times. The V and J genes are TRBV10-1 and TRBJ1-1; no clear D. The V end lost 0 bases, the J end lost 4 bases, and 21 bases lay between the germline ends. CDR1 and CDR2 from the germline V gene are WNHNN and SYGVQD (reference sequence). The CDR3 is made up of 18 amino acids. Here the CDR3 DNA reads TGCGCCAGCAGTGAGTCCGGAGGGTATGGAGGTTTGGGCACTGAAGCTTTCTTT. Amino acid sequence: CASSESGGYGGLGTEAFF.

The chain has TRBV19 and TRBJ1-2; D is uncertain. This CDR3 is built from 14 residues. Trimming removed 6 bases at V and 4 bases at J, with 15 bases between. Germline lookup yields CDR1 LNHDA and CDR2 SQIVND (reference sequence). The CDR3 region is CASRSGVDFYGYTF. For the CDR3, the DNA is TGTGCCAGTAGGAGTGGGGTCGATTTCTATGGCTACACCTTC.

This clone was found a few times. The chain couples TRBV7-9 to TRBJ2-2; D might be TRBD1 (5 bases). The CDR3 spans 15 residues. Germline CDR1 is SEHNR and CDR2 is FQNEAQ (reference sequence). V gave up 4 bases and J gave up 4 bases, with 13 bases separating them. The CDR3 coding sequence is TGTGCCAGCAGCTCCTACTATAGGGGCACCGGGGAGCTGTTTTTT. It encodes CASSSYYRGTGELFF.

The V gene is TRBV4-1, the J gene TRBJ2-1; TRBD1 is a possible D gene (7 bases). Trimming took off 6 bases at V and 6 bases at J, with 18 bases between the two ends. The V gene's germline CDR1 is MGHRA and CDR2 YSYEKL. This CDR3 spans 15 amino acids. DNA of the CDR3: TGCGCCAGCAGTCCGACAGGGAGGTTCGGCAATGAGCAGTTCTTC. Its protein product is CASSPTGRFGNEQFF.

The CDR3 nucleotides are TGTGCCAGCAGCTTAGCCCGGTGGGGTTTAACTAATGAAAAACTGTTTTTT. Translating gives CASSLARWGLTNEKLFF. The rearrangement joins TRBV7-9 to TRBJ1-4; D is unclear. V was clipped by 0 bases and J by 1 base, with 12 bases between them. The CDR3 totals 17 residues. The germline V gene has CDR1 SEHNR and CDR2 FQNEAQ (reference sequence). Using reference TRBV7-9 and TRBJ1-4 for the parts outside the CDR3, the full variable domain is DTGVSQNPRHKITKRGQNVTFRCDPISEHNRLYWYRQTLGQGPEFLTYFQNEAQLEKSRLLSDRFSAERPKGSFSTLEIQRTEQGDSAMYLCASSLARWGLTNEKLFFGSGTQLSVL.

The V call is TRBV18, the J call TRBJ2-3; D remains unclear. Per germline, CDR1 KGHSH and CDR2 LQKENI. CDR3 length: 13 residues. The germline V and J ends were trimmed by 6 bases and 2 bases, with 9 bases remaining between them. The CDR3 DNA follows: TGTGCCAGCTCCAGTAGAAACACAGATACGCAGTATTTT. This encodes CASSSRNTDTQYF. The complete variable domain, with remaining parts taken from reference TRBV18 and TRBJ2-3, reads NAGVMQNPRHLVRRRGQEARLRCSPMKGHSHVYWYRQLPEEGLKFMVYLQKENIIDESGMPKERFSAEFPKEGPSILRIQQVVRGDSAAYFCASSSRNTDTQYFGPGTRLTVL.

The chain carries TRBV7-9 and TRBJ1-5; D might be TRBD1 (5 bases). This CDR3 has 14 residues. Germline values: CDR1 SEHNR, CDR2 FQNEAQ (reference sequence). V was trimmed by 8 bases and J by 1 base, leaving 12 bases between them. CDR3 sequence (DNA): TGTGCCAGCGGTCGGGGGGGGAGCAATCAGCCCCAGCATTTT. Its protein is CASGRGGSNQPQHF.

The rearrangement joins TRBV5-1 to TRBJ2-3; D ambiguous. Germline values: CDR1 SGHRS, CDR2 YFSETQ. V was cut by 3 bases and J by 2 bases, with 10 bases left in between. The length of the CDR3 is 14 residues. This CDR3 is CASSSGRATDTQYF. CDR3 sequence (DNA): TGCGCCAGCAGCTCGGGCAGAGCCACAGATACGCAGTATTTT.

This clone ranks as medium-sized. The V gene is TRBV6-1, the J gene TRBJ2-2, with TRBD1 matching 8 bases. Germline V lookup: CDR1 MNHNS, CDR2 SASEGT. The CDR3 has 14 amino acids. J lost 5 bases, V lost 5 bases, and 4 bases had no gene match. CDR3 region: CASSPGGETGELFF. In DNA, the CDR3 is TGTGCCAGCAGTCCAGGGGGCGAGACCGGGGAGCTGTTTTTT.